The T cell receptor (beta chain) described here comes from a study of vaccination effects on CD4 cells after COVID-19 (dated by TCRdb to the early 2020s). Regarding the complete study: In the ViraFEST assay, PBMC were stimulated with viral peptide pools, and antigen-specific CD4+ T cell clonotypes were then identified by expansion using TCR sequencing. Altogether, some 10 COVID-19 convalescent patients and a few SARS-CoV-2-naive healthy vaccine recipients made up the full study. SARS-CoV-2 spike-specific CD4+ TCR repertoires were compared before and after mRNA vaccination in COVID-19 convalescent patients and in infection-naive vaccine recipients. About 2.2 million PBMC per well were cultured in IMDM with 5% human AB serum, 10 IU/ml IL-2 and gentamicin, plus 10 ug/ml peptides. The Oncomine TCR Beta short-read assay on an Illumina iSeq 100 was used to sequence cultures from other donors in the study. Each participant got two doses of an mRNA SARS-CoV-2 vaccine, either BNT162b2 or mRNA-1273. The study at large found these results: The study was limited by a small number of convalescent patients and lacked early post-infection timepoints. Both infection-induced and vaccine-induced clones contracted markedly at late post-vaccination timepoints, which is consistent with waning T cell responses. Among healthy vaccine recipients, nearly all vaccine-induced clones were SARS-CoV-2 mono-reactive, and just 1 of 255 was cross-reactive with common cold coronaviruses.

The method behind the library was the immunoSEQ multiplex PCR assay. DNA from the cultured and isolated CD4+ T cells underwent TCR beta CDR3 sequencing. In the source study's methods: The analysis removed non-productive TCR sequences, trimmed reads to the CDR3 region, and retained only CDR3s that were 7 or more amino acids long. Antigen-specific clonotypes were identified using the MANAFEST web app by comparison of expansion in peptide wells against reference cultures. For clones to be considered positive, expansion at FDR<0.05 versus reference and all other wells, an odds ratio above 5, and a frequency above 0.1% in two replicate wells were required. A clonotype was defined as cross-reactive if the clonotype was significantly expanded both in SARS-CoV-2 spike wells and in at least one common cold coronavirus spike condition. CDR3 similarity was assessed by Levenshtein distance with the stringdist R package, and unrooted trees were built with ape in R 3.6.1. TCRdb holds this immuneACCESS table with in-frame rearrangements only. Some clones are missing; in checked studies, unresolved V genes explain under half, and the rest has no known cause. V, J and clone size derive from that table, while D and trimming were established from the DNA sequence. This sample has around 37,000 clones in its table, and 60% to 75% of those were observed once. In total, the top ten clones hold approximately 2.9% of the sample.

Regarding this clone: Its specific antigen is unknown. No quality values exist for individual bases; no much larger clone is one base distant.

In the germline V gene, CDR1 corresponds to SQVTM and CDR2 to ANQGSEA. V gives up 6 bases and J gives up 5 bases, and the segment between their germline ends measures 10 bases. From the cysteine up to the phenylalanine, the CDR3 has a length of 11 residues. Only the CDR3 part of the read is kept: 33 bases, read in frame from the first base. After more than nine days of culture, CD4+ T cells were isolated with the EasySep CD4+ T cell isolation kit. Negative nucleocapsid antibody results before and after vaccination confirmed that the healthy vaccine recipients had no prior SARS-CoV-2 infection. Half of the culture medium was replaced with fresh IL-2-containing medium on days 3 and 7. Unless noted otherwise, every peptide stimulation condition was cultured in triplicate wells. Using Ficoll-Paque Plus gradient centrifugation, PBMC were separated from whole blood and then either used fresh or cryopreserved at -140C. The QIAamp micro DNA kit was used to extract genomic DNA from the cultured CD4+ T cells.

Source: CD4+ T cells from PBMCs cultured without peptide, taken before COVID-19 vaccination. The clonotype was recovered from a human donor who received a COVID-19 vaccine. This chain joins TRBV29-1 to TRBJ2-5; no D gene call is confident. CDR3 protein: CSVDGWETQYF. DNA sequence: TGCAGCGTCGACGGTTGGGAGACCCAGTACTTC. Where the CDR3 stops, the reference TRBV29-1 and TRBJ2-5 genes take over; the full variable domain is SAVISQKPSRDICQRGTSLTIQCQVDSQVTMMFWYRQQPGQSLTLIATANQGSEATYESGFVIDKFPISRPNLTFSTLTVSNMSPEDSSIYLCSVDGWETQYFGPGTRLLVL.